The 20 T cell receptor beta chains below come from one sample, sequenced in a study of T and B cells in COVID-19 patients. TRB was amplified from approximately 250-480 ng of blood genomic DNA. TRB rearrangements were amplified by multiplex PCR with BIOMED2 TRB-A/B primers. TCRdb re-called the multiplex PCR reads with MiXCR, one entry per CDR3 protein. The sample yields approximately 3,800 distinct CDR3 sequences, approximately 23% seen once. Sequencing was carried out using blood. Source of these receptors: a human donor with active COVID-19.

This clonotype occurred a few times. The V gene is TRBV12-3 or TRBV12-4, the J gene TRBJ2-3; D unclear. Trimming removed 5 bases at V and 5 bases at J, with 5 bases between. This CDR3 comprises 11 residues. The CDR3, as DNA: TGTGCCAGCAGTCTCCAAGATACGCAGTATTTT. As protein: CASSLQDTQYF.

The chain has TRBV5-6 and TRBJ1-5; D is undetermined. The CDR3 contains 15 residues. Germline assignment: CDR1 SGHDT and CDR2 YYEEEE. V was pared by 0 bases and J by 8 bases, with 15 bases between. The CDR3 DNA reads as TGTGCCAGCAGCTTGGTTAGAGAGCAGATCAAGCCCCAGCATTTT. Amino acids: CASSLVREQIKPQHF.

The V gene is TRBV20-1, the J gene TRBJ2-3, with 12 nucleotides matching TRBD2. There are 16 residues in the CDR3. V lost 1 base and J lost 3; bases outside the gene matches: 5. CDR1 and CDR2 (germline): DFQATT, SNEGSKA (reference sequence). The DNA for the CDR3 is TGCAGTGCTAGAGGCCTAGCGGGGGGGTTAACAGATACGCAGTATTTT. It is translated as CSARGLAGGLTDTQYF.

The chain links TRBV6-1 to TRBJ1-1; tentative D call: TRBD1 (5 bases). V lost 3 bases, J lost 2 bases, and 13 bases lay in between. This CDR3 comprises 15 residues. Germline-derived CDR1 and CDR2 are MNHNS and SASEGT. CDR3 region: CASSDGARGNTEAFF. The CDR3 DNA reads TGTGCCAGCAGTGATGGGGCCCGGGGTAACACTGAAGCTTTCTTT.

In this sample, this clonotype turned up a few times. The rearrangement links TRBV7-6 to TRBJ1-1, with TRBD1 as a possible D gene (6 bases). The V end was cut by 5 bases, the J end by 8 bases, with 15 bases between. The CDR3 extends over 13 amino acids. Germline loops: CDR1 SGHVS, CDR2 FNYEAQ. CDR3 amino acids: CASSGRGGGEAFF. CDR3 coding DNA: TGTGCCAGCAGCGGGCGAGGGGGAGGGGAAGCTTTCTTT.

In its sample, this clonotype is medium-sized (0.01 to 0.1%). CDR3 amino acids: CATSSGSTDTQYF. CDR3 nucleotides: TGTGCCACCAGTTCGGGGAGCACAGATACGCAGTATTTT. The V gene is TRBV24-1, the J gene TRBJ2-3, with a possible D match to TRBD2 (5 bases). The CDR3 runs 13 residues. CDR1 and CDR2 (germline): KGHDR, SFDVKD. Trimming took off 6 bases at V and 0 bases at J, with 6 bases between the two ends.

In this sample, this clonotype turned up many times. This chain joins TRBV5-6 and TRBJ1-2; TRBD1 is a possible D gene (5 bases). Trimming removed 4 bases from V and 8 bases from J, with 15 bases in between. The length of the CDR3 is 13 residues. Germline assignment: CDR1 SGHDT and CDR2 YYEEEE. The CDR3 nucleotides read TGTGCCAGCAGCCTGGGGCAGGGAAAAGGCTACACCTTC. Translated: CASSLGQGKGYTF.

This clonotype is classed as medium-sized. V and J are TRBV5-5 and TRBJ1-2, with TRBD1 matching 7 bases. The CDR3 loop spans 13 amino acids. Per germline, CDR1 SGHKS and CDR2 YYEKEE (reference sequence). After removal of 4 bases from V and 7 bases from J, the junction contained 7 bases not matched to a gene. CDR3 sequence: CASSLDRRVGYTF. The DNA of the CDR3 is TGTGCCAGCAGCCTGGACAGGAGAGTTGGCTACACCTTC.

In its sample, this clonotype is medium-sized (0.01 to 0.1%). This rearrangement joins TRBV19 to TRBJ2-3; 7 bases align to TRBD1. Trimming took 0 bases from V and 0 from J; bases not matched to a gene: 3. There are 16 residues in the CDR3. Germline CDR1 and CDR2: LNHDA and SQIVND (reference sequence). The CDR3 is CASSIEGQLSTDTQYF. In nucleotides, the CDR3 is TGTGCCAGTAGTATAGAGGGACAGCTTAGCACAGATACGCAGTATTTT. The full variable domain, with the rest looked up from reference TRBV19 and TRBJ2-3, is DGGITQSPKYLFRKEGQNVTLSCEQNLNHDAMYWYRQDPGQGLRLIYYSQIVNDFQKGDIAEGYSVSREKKESFPLTVTSAQKNPTAFYLCASSIEGQLSTDTQYFGPGTRLTVL.

The chain employs TRBV11-3 and TRBJ2-3; tentatively, D is TRBD2 (7 bases). This CDR3 is 15 amino acids long. Trimming took off 6 bases at V and 0 bases at J, with 13 bases between the two ends. Germline V gene sequence: CDR1 SGHNT, CDR2 YENEEA. CDR3 sequence: CASSYGGGSTDTQYF. The CDR3 coding sequence is TGTGCCAGCAGTTACGGCGGGGGCAGCACAGATACGCAGTATTTT.

The J gene is TRBJ2-2, the V gene TRBV19; either TRBD1 or TRBD2 may supply D (5 bases each). CDR1 LNHDA and CDR2 SQIVND come from the germline V gene (reference sequence). The CDR3 is made up of 15 amino acids. Between the trimmed V and J ends, which lost 2 bases and 10 bases, there was a span of 17 bases. This chain's CDR3 is CASSIKLGTSKELFF. The CDR3 nucleotides read TGTGCCAGTAGTATAAAGCTGGGGACGAGCAAGGAGCTGTTTTTT.

By proportion, this clonotype is medium-sized. V and J are TRBV10-3 and TRBJ2-1; TRBD1 aligns across 7 bases. This CDR3 region has 17 residues. The V segment lost 1 base and the J segment 4 bases; nucleotides outside the gene matches: 10. Germline V lookup: CDR1 ENHRY, CDR2 SYGVKD. The chain's CDR3 is CAISEYSGTAKYNEQFF. The DNA for the CDR3 is TGTGCCATCAGTGAGTATTCCGGGACAGCCAAGTACAATGAGCAGTTCTTC.

By proportion, this clonotype is medium-sized (0.01 to 0.1%). V and J are TRBV29-1 and TRBJ1-1; D remains unclear. The CDR3 sequence is 12 residues long. V lost 5 bases to trimming and J lost 4 bases, with 11 bases between them. Germline V gene data show CDR1 as SQVTM and CDR2 as ANQGSEA. CDR3 residues: CSVRRPTTEAFF. The CDR3 DNA follows: TGCAGCGTTAGGCGGCCAACCACTGAAGCTTTCTTT.

The chain's CDR3 is CASSLAQGRYTEAFF. In nucleotides, the CDR3 is TGTGCCAGCAGCTTGGCTCAAGGTAGATACACTGAAGCTTTCTTT. This chain uses TRBV5-6 with TRBJ1-1; D ambiguous. Germline V gene lookup returns CDR1 SGHDT and CDR2 YYEEEE. There are 15 residues in the CDR3. The V end was cut by 0 bases, the J end by 3 bases, with 12 bases between.

This clonotype occurred many times. The chain is built from TRBV12-3 or TRBV12-4 and TRBJ1-4; 8 bases are shared with TRBD1. The CDR3 extends over 15 amino acids. With V trimmed by 4 bases and J by 3 bases, 4 bases remained unmatched. The CDR3 region has the DNA TGTGCCAGCAGTTACGACAGGGGTCCTAATGAAAAACTGTTTTTT. Amino acids: CASSYDRGPNEKLFF.

The chain couples TRBV20-1 to TRBJ2-1, with D perhaps TRBD2 (6 bases). CDR1 DFQATT and CDR2 SNEGSKA come from the germline V gene (reference sequence). Trimming shortened V by 5 bases and J by 4 bases, and 9 bases separated the two germline ends. CDR3 length equals 12 residues. The CDR3 sequence is CSAGGLYNEQFF. DNA of the CDR3: TGCAGTGCTGGGGGACTTTACAATGAGCAGTTCTTC.

As concerns this clonotype: This clone may be a read error of a much larger clone one base away. The CDR3, as DNA: TGTGCCTGGAGTGTACAAGTGAGCACTGAAGCTTTCTTT. Its protein is CAWSVQVSTEAFF. This chain joins TRBV30 and TRBJ1-1; D call uncertain. There are 13 residues in the CDR3. CDR1 is GTSNPN, CDR2 SVGIG, per germline (reference sequence). V lost 0 bases, J lost 4 bases, and 9 bases lay in between.

In this sample, this clonotype is medium-sized. The rearrangement joins TRBV12-3 or TRBV12-4 to TRBJ1-1, with a possible D match to TRBD1 (5 bases). There are 13 residues in the CDR3. Deletions cut 5 bases from V and 1 base from J, with 8 bases between. CDR3 nucleotides: TGTGCCAGCAGTCAGACAGAGAACACTGAAGCTTTCTTT. Protein sequence: CASSQTENTEAFF.

The chain combines TRBV20-1 with TRBJ2-1; TRBD2 aligns across 8 bases. This CDR3 comprises 14 residues. V was pared by 3 bases and J by 2 bases, with 3 bases of the junction left unmatched. Germline V CDR1 and CDR2: DFQATT, SNEGSKA (reference sequence). CDR3 DNA: TGCAGTGCTAGCGGGGGGGCCGCCTACAATGAGCAGTTCTTC. This gives the protein CSASGGAAYNEQFF.

This clonotype is medium-sized by share. CDR3 sequence: CAWSVLKDSPLHF. The CDR3 DNA reads as TGTGCCTGGAGTGTCTTGAAAGATTCACCCCTCCACTTT. The chain links TRBV30 to TRBJ1-6, with no clear D. The CDR3 has 13 amino acids. V lost 0 bases and J lost 8, with 8 bases in between. Germline assignment: CDR1 GTSNPN and CDR2 SVGIG (reference sequence).